This T cell receptor (beta chain) stems from a study of cytomegalovirus exposure and HLA in healthy donors. Use of 60 Vbeta and 13 Jbeta primers characterized the PCR. Assay used: immunoSEQ multiplex PCR; TCRdb lists only in-frame clones, some missing. The data contain 120,000 or so clones, 80% to 90% of them singletons. Per germline, CDR1 SQVTM and CDR2 ANQGSEA. The CDR3 runs 14 residues. J lost 2 bases, V lost 3 bases, and 4 bases had no gene match. Sequencing was carried out using PBMCs. The clonotype comes from a woman in her thirties or forties in good health and CMV-seropositive. The V call is TRBV29-1, the J call TRBJ2-7, with 10 bases matching TRBD2. CDR3 nucleotides: TGCAGCGTTGACAGACTAGCGGGTACCTACGAGCAGTACTTC. This codes for CSVDRLAGTYEQYF.